Presented here are 19 T cell receptor beta chains from one specimen sequenced in a study of T-cell reconstitution after alpha-beta-depleted transplantation in children. Unique molecular identifiers were used to barcode this TCRbeta library. TCRdb analysed the PCR reads with MiXCR anew, one entry per CDR3 protein. The sample has 550,000 to 800,000 distinct CDR3 sequences, roughly 14% seen once. The input for sequencing was PBMCs, taken before TCRalphabeta/CD19-depleted stem cell transplant. The receptor set was obtained from a girl under 10 years old with congenital amegakaryocytic thrombocytopenia, due to receive a stem cell transplant.

V usage is TRBV28 and J usage is TRBJ2-3, with 10 nucleotides matching TRBD2. V lost 2 bases and J lost 7; bases outside the gene matches: 9. Germline CDR1 MDHEN, CDR2 SYDVKM. The CDR3 has 16 amino acids. The CDR3, as DNA: TGTGCCAGCAGTTTACGGCTAGCGGGAGAGCCGTATACGCAGTATTTT. It specifies CASSLRLAGEPYTQYF.

The chain combines TRBV5-1 with TRBJ2-3, with D possibly being TRBD2 (6 bases). CDR3 size: 15 residues. The V gene's germline CDR1 is SGHRS and CDR2 YFSETQ. Trimming removed 6 bases at V and 0 bases at J, with 14 bases between. The CDR3 bases are TGCGCCAGCACCCGAGGCGGGACGAGCACAGATACGCAGTATTTT. It encodes CASTRGGTSTDTQYF.

At least ten counts were recorded for this clonotype. The V and J genes are TRBV11-3 and TRBJ2-1; D is unclear. V was clipped by 5 bases and J by 8 bases, with 10 bases between them. CDR3 length equals 12 residues. Per germline, CDR1 SGHNT and CDR2 YENEEA. The CDR3 sequence: CASSLRLDEQFF. In DNA, the CDR3 is TGTGCCAGCAGCCTACGTCTCGATGAGCAGTTCTTC.

About this clonotype itself: A much larger clone is a single base away; this may be a read error. This chain connects TRBV30 to TRBJ2-1; D ambiguous. Germline loops: CDR1 GTSNPN, CDR2 SVGIG (reference sequence). CDR3 length: 15 amino acids. Trimming pared 2 bases from V and 4 bases from J, leaving 15 bases between. CDR3: CAWSLRIGAYNEQFF. DNA for the CDR3: TGTGCCTGGAGTCTGAGGATAGGAGCATACAATGAGCAGTTCTTC. The whole variable domain, filled in from reference TRBV30 and TRBJ2-1, reads SQTIHQWPATLVQPVGSPLSLECTVEGTSNPNLYWYRQAAGRGLQLLFYSVGIGQISSEVPQNLSASRPQDRQFILSSKKLLLSDSGFYLCAWSLRIGAYNEQFFGPGTRLTVL.

This clonotype was detected many times. This rearrangement joins TRBV5-1 to TRBJ2-1, with 7 bases that match TRBD2. Per germline, CDR1 SGHRS and CDR2 YFSETQ. V was clipped by 4 bases and J by 14 bases; unmatched bases: 12. This CDR3 is built from 13 residues. The CDR3 DNA reads TGCGCCAGCAGCCTGGGGTTAGGGACTAAGGAGTTCTTC. This encodes CASSLGLGTKEFF.

This clonotype was found many times. The rearrangement links TRBV7-2 to TRBJ2-7; D remains unclear. Germline V gene sequence: CDR1 SGHTA, CDR2 FQGNSA. V gave up 5 bases and J gave up 3 bases, with 17 bases separating them. This CDR3 contains 15 residues. This CDR3 reads CASSRVGFNNYEQYF. The CDR3, as DNA: TGTGCCAGCAGCCGAGTCGGGTTCAACAACTACGAGCAGTACTTC.

This clonotype has ten or more counts. The V call is TRBV10-3, the J call TRBJ1-3, with D maybe TRBD1 (5 bases). The germline V and J ends were trimmed by 0 bases and 2 bases, with 8 bases remaining between them. Germline assignment: CDR1 ENHRY and CDR2 SYGVKD. This CDR3 spans 15 amino acids. The CDR3 DNA reads as TGTGCCATCAGTGAGTCGTCAGGGACTGGAAACACCATATATTTT. This sequence encodes CAISESSGTGNTIYF.

This clonotype appeared a few times. The V and J genes are TRBV20-1 and TRBJ2-1; D is unresolved. Trimming took off 6 bases at V and 8 bases at J, with 14 bases between the two ends. The CDR3 extends over 12 amino acids. The germline V gene encodes CDR1 DFQATT and CDR2 SNEGSKA (reference sequence). The DNA of the CDR3 is TGCAGTGCGGAATACCTTTGGTATGAGCAGTTCTTC. Residues: CSAEYLWYEQFF.

CDR3: CASSHRDSGTGELFF. For the CDR3, the DNA is TGTGCCAGCAGTCACCGGGACAGTGGGACCGGGGAGCTGTTTTTT. The genes are TRBV2 and TRBJ2-2; TRBD1 aligns across 7 bases. The length of the CDR3 is 15 residues. The germline CDR1 and CDR2 sequences are SNHLY and FYNNEI. Unmatched junction bases numbered 8, after V lost 5 bases and J lost 5 bases.

This clonotype has a count of ten or more. The gene calls are TRBV27 and TRBJ1-2; D is unclear. Between the trimmed V and J ends, which lost 2 bases and 6 bases, there was a span of 10 bases. CDR1 and CDR2 (germline): MNHEY, SMNVEV (reference sequence). CDR3 size: 13 residues. The chain's CDR3 is CASSLVAGNGYTF. Here the CDR3 DNA reads TGTGCCAGCAGTTTAGTCGCGGGAAATGGCTACACCTTC.

The chain links TRBV5-5 to TRBJ2-2, with TRBD1 matching over 7 bases. Trimming removed 4 bases from V and 6 bases from J; junction bases left unmatched: 9. The V gene's germline CDR1 is SGHKS and CDR2 YYEKEE (reference sequence). The CDR3 extends over 15 amino acids. The CDR3 here is CASSLTGTGAGELFF. As DNA, the CDR3 is TGTGCCAGCAGCCTGACAGGGACGGGTGCCGGGGAGCTGTTTTTT.

The genes are TRBV12-3 or TRBV12-4 and TRBJ2-3; 12 nucleotides line up with TRBD2. The CDR3 length is 16 residues. The ends lost 7 bases at V and 6 bases at J; junction bases unmatched: 11. CDR3 sequence reads: CASTNEASGRGDTQYF. The CDR3 nucleotides are TGTGCCAGCACCAACGAAGCTAGCGGGAGGGGGGATACGCAGTATTTT.

This clonotype was recorded many times. A much larger clone sits a single nucleotide away, making a read error possible. This chain joins TRBV5-1 and TRBJ2-3; 8 bases are a match to TRBD1. The V gene's germline CDR1 is SGHRS and CDR2 YFSETQ. J was trimmed by 0 bases and V by 4 bases; bases with no gene match: 4. This CDR3 comprises 15 residues. In nucleotides, the CDR3 is TGCGCCAGCAGCGTGGACAGGGCTAGCACAGATACGCAGTATTTT. Translating it yields CASSVDRASTDTQYF.

This chain joins TRBV20-1 and TRBJ2-3; perhaps TRBD2 as D (6 bases). There are 16 residues in the CDR3. Trimming took 6 bases from V and 2 from J, leaving 21 bases between them. Germline-derived CDR1 and CDR2 are DFQATT and SNEGSKA (reference sequence). CDR3 DNA: TGCAGTGCCCGCCTACCGAGGAGGGACCCCACAGATACGCAGTATTTT. Protein product: CSARLPRRDPTDTQYF.

The chain links TRBV29-1 to TRBJ2-1; 9 bases agree with TRBD1. Germline V gene lookup returns CDR1 SQVTM and CDR2 ANQGSEA. Trimming at V came to 7 bases and at J to 6 bases, leaving 10 bases not matched to a gene. This CDR3 spans 14 amino acids. CDR3 bases: TGCAGCGCATCCGGGACAGGGTCGTTCAATGAGCAGTTCTTC. This encodes CSASGTGSFNEQFF.

V gene TRBV12-3 or TRBV12-4 combines with J gene TRBJ2-2, with D perhaps being TRBD1 or TRBD2 (5 bases each). The CDR3 consists of 15 residues. Trimming shortened V by 3 bases and J by 4 bases, and 12 bases separated the two germline ends. DNA of the CDR3: TGTGCCAGCAGTTTCCGGGGACGGGGCACCGGGGAGCTGTTTTTT. Translation: CASSFRGRGTGELFF.

This clonotype showed up many times. This sequence joins TRBV5-1 and TRBJ2-1; maybe TRBD2 (5 bases). This CDR3 region has 14 residues. CDR1 is SGHRS and CDR2 is YFSETQ in the germline V gene. V was cut by 6 bases and J by 4 bases, with 14 bases left in between. The CDR3 spells CASTLPGSYNEQFF. The DNA for the CDR3 is TGCGCCAGCACCCTACCGGGATCATACAATGAGCAGTTCTTC. The variable domain in full, completed from reference TRBV5-1 and TRBJ2-1, reads KAGVTQTPRYLIKTRGQQVTLSCSPISGHRSVSWYQQTPGQGLQFLFEYFSETQRNKGNFPGRFSGRQFSNSRSEMNVSTLELGDSALYLCASTLPGSYNEQFFGPGTRLTVL.

This clonotype was seen a handful of times. This chain connects TRBV11-2 to TRBJ2-1, with TRBD2 matching over 8 bases. CDR1 SGHAT and CDR2 FQNNGV come from the germline V gene. V gave up 5 bases and J gave up 2 bases; unmatched junction bases: 14. The CDR3 consists of 18 residues. In DNA, the CDR3 is TGTGCCAGCAGCCCCCAAGGGCTCGTCGGGGGGGCCTACAATGAGCAGTTCTTC. Encoded protein: CASSPQGLVGGAYNEQFF.

This clonotype occurred many times. The chain is built from TRBV15 and TRBJ1-5; a weak D match, TRBD1 (6 bases). V shed 5 bases and J shed 11 bases, with 16 bases lying between them. The CDR3 runs 13 residues. Germline V lookup: CDR1 LNHNV, CDR2 YYDKDF (reference sequence). CDR3 loop: CATSSFQGRTQHF. CDR3 nucleotides: TGTGCCACCAGCTCCTTTCAGGGGAGGACCCAGCATTTT.